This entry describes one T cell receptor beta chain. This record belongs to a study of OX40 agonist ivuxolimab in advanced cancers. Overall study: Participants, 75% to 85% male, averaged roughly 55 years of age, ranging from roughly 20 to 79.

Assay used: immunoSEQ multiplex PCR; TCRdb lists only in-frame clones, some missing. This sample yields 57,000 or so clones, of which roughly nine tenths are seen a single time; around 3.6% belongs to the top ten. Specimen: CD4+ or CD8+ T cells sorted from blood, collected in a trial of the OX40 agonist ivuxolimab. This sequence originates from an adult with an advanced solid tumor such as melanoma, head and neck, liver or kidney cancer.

This CDR3 is CASSLTRESTEAFF. CDR3 DNA: TGTGCCAGCTCATTAACCCGGGAGTCCACTGAAGCTTTCTTT. The chain links TRBV2 to TRBJ1-1; D unresolved. Trimming pared 8 bases from V and 4 bases from J, leaving 17 bases between. The germline V gene has CDR1 SNHLY and CDR2 FYNNEI. This CDR3 comprises 14 residues.